This is a list of T cell receptor beta chains from one sample in a study of control samples from healthy donors and cancer patients. Measured with immunoSEQ multiplex PCR; TCRdb has only the in-frame clones, and not every one. The sample carries some 110,000 clones, about four fifths recorded once. Sequenced: blood. These receptors were taken from a woman aged 50 to 65 in good health. Each CDR3 is given with its conserved first and last residue. D genes are given only for firm matches. Not every row has a clone size; where given, it reads once, few, many or a size class.

J gene | clone size | D gene | V gene | CDR3 protein | CDR3 DNA
TRBJ1-3 | - | - | TRBV15 | CATSSYDRGNTIYF | TGTGCCACCAGCAGTTACGACCGAGGAAACACCATATATTTT
TRBJ2-7 | - | TRBD2 | TRBV11-3 | CASSLGTRSVEQYF | TGTGCCAGCAGCTTGGGGACTAGGTCCGTCGAGCAGTACTTC
TRBJ1-4 | - | - | TRBV4-1 | CASSRAGQWELNEKLFF | TGCGCCAGCAGCCGGGCCGGCCAGTGGGAACTCAATGAAAAACTGTTTTTT
TRBJ2-1 | - | - | TRBV27 | CASSPMGYNEQFF | TGTGCCAGCAGTCCCATGGGTTACAATGAGCAGTTCTTC
TRBJ2-3 | - | - | TRBV15 | CATSRDGDKSTDTQYF | TGTGCCACCAGCAGAGATGGGGACAAGAGCACAGATACGCAGTATTTT
TRBJ1-1 | - | - | TRBV5-1 | CASSLASGIRYTEAFF | TGCGCCAGCAGCTTGGCCTCGGGGATAAGGTACACTGAAGCTTTCTTT
TRBJ2-5 | - | - | TRBV6-5 | CASSTSSFQETQYF | TGTGCCAGCAGTACCTCTAGTTTCCAAGAGACCCAGTACTTC
TRBJ1-6 | - | - | TRBV5-1 | CASSLDSSYNSPLHF | TGCGCCAGCAGCTTGGACAGCTCCTATAATTCACCCCTCCACTTT
TRBJ1-2 | few | - | TRBV7-2 | CASSLDRASGRHGYTF | TGTGCCAGCAGCTTAGATCGGGCATCAGGGCGGCATGGCTACACCTTC
TRBJ2-2 | many | - | TRBV7-9 | CASSPGGGNTGELFF | TGTGCCAGCAGCCCGGGGGGCGGAAACACCGGGGAGCTGTTTTTT
TRBJ1-1 | once | TRBD1 | TRBV5-1 | CASSLRQGNTEAFF | TGCGCCAGCAGCTTAAGACAGGGGAACACTGAAGCTTTCTTT
TRBJ1-2 | - | TRBD1 | TRBV29-1 | CSVPGQGVRGYTF | TGCAGCGTTCCGGGACAGGGTGTTAGGGGCTACACCTTC
TRBJ2-1 | - | - | TRBV27 | CASSRTGTSSYNEQFF | TGTGCCAGCAGCCGTACCGGGACAAGCTCCTACAATGAGCAGTTCTTC
TRBJ1-6 | once | - | TRBV28 | CASSASTGPYNSPLHF | TGTGCCAGCAGCGCCTCCACAGGTCCATATAATTCACCCCTCCACTTT
TRBJ1-5 | - | - | TRBV4-1 | CASSQGPGFRDQPQHF | TGCGCCAGCAGCCAAGGGCCCGGGTTTCGGGATCAGCCCCAGCATTTT
TRBJ1-5 | - | - | TRBV7-8 | CASSLGGGSRNQPQHF | TGTGCCAGCAGCTTAGGGGGCGGGTCTCGCAATCAGCCCCAGCATTTT
TRBJ2-7 | - | - | TRBV2 | CASSAGKTYEQYF | TGTGCCAGCAGTGCAGGGAAGACCTACGAGCAGTACTTC
TRBJ2-7 | once | - | TRBV28 | CASRGAGEGQSSYEQYF | TGTGCCAGCAGGGGCGCTGGGGAGGGACAGAGCTCCTACGAGCAGTACTTC
TRBJ2-1 | - | - | TRBV5-1 | CASSLVGSHNEQFF | TGCGCCAGCAGCTTGGTTGGCAGCCACAATGAGCAGTTCTTC
TRBJ1-2 | - | - | TRBV10-3 | CAISNQGFGGYTF | TGTGCCATCAGTAACCAGGGTTTTGGTGGCTACACCTTC
TRBJ2-2 | - | - | TRBV11-3 | CASTIGANSGELFF | TGTGCCAGCACCATCGGGGCGAACTCCGGGGAGCTGTTTTTT
TRBJ2-7 | - | - | TRBV6-5 | CASSYDIQAYEQYF | TGTGCCAGCAGTTACGATATCCAAGCCTACGAGCAGTACTTC
TRBJ1-2 | - | - | TRBV3-1/TRBV3-2 | CASSQAFVGYTF | TGTGCCAGCAGCCAAGCCTTTGTGGGCTACACCTTC
TRBJ2-2 | - | - | TRBV7-3 | CATGPSSRELFF | TGTGCCACCGGGCCATCTTCCCGGGAGCTGTTTTTT
TRBJ1-4 | - | TRBD1 | TRBV19 | CASSKGQGAFEKLFF | TGTGCCAGTAGTAAAGGACAGGGGGCGTTTGAAAAACTGTTTTTT
TRBJ2-7 | - | - | TRBV6-5 | CASRGDGYEQYF | TGTGCCAGCAGGGGGGACGGCTACGAGCAGTACTTC
TRBJ1-5 | - | - | TRBV28 | CASSTGSGNQPQHF | TGTGCCAGCAGTACAGGGAGTGGCAATCAGCCCCAGCATTTT
TRBJ2-7 | - | - | TRBV7-2 | CASSLVPYEQYF | TGTGCCAGCAGCTTAGTACCCTACGAGCAGTACTTC
TRBJ1-2 | - | - | TRBV27 | CASSTTTGPPDGYTF | TGTGCCAGCAGTACTACAACGGGACCGCCCGATGGCTACACCTTC
TRBJ2-2 | - | - | TRBV19 | CASTLGPTNTGELFF | TGTGCCAGTACCCTGGGACCGACGAACACCGGGGAGCTGTTTTTT
TRBJ2-4 | - | - | TRBV5-6 | CASSLYRRGTKNIQYF | TGTGCCAGCAGCTTGTACCGGAGGGGAACCAAAAACATTCAGTACTTC
TRBJ2-3 | - | - | TRBV9 | CASASGGAHTDTQYF | TGTGCCAGTGCCTCTGGGGGGGCCCACACAGATACGCAGTATTTT
TRBJ2-5 | - | TRBD2 | TRBV7-2 | CASSFAGEETQYF | TGTGCCAGCAGCTTCGCGGGGGAGGAGACCCAGTACTTC
TRBJ1-2 | - | - | TRBV7-9 | CASSLAGGFMNYGYTF | TGTGCCAGCAGCTTAGCGGGGGGTTTCATGAACTATGGCTACACCTTC
TRBJ2-1 | - | - | TRBV7-8 | CASSAHSRPGHRVGSNEQFF | TGTGCCAGCAGCGCCCACAGTCGTCCAGGGCACAGGGTAGGAAGCAATGAGCAGTTCTTC
TRBJ1-2 | - | - | TRBV6-1 | CASSEASGLNYGYTF | TGTGCCAGCAGTGAAGCCTCGGGGCTAAACTATGGCTACACCTTC
TRBJ2-7 | - | - | TRBV5-6 | CASSSAVEQYF | TGTGCCAGCAGTTCGGCTGTCGAGCAGTACTTC
TRBJ2-4 | few | - | TRBV14 | CASSQDTRAAKNIQYF | TGTGCCAGCAGCCAAGACACGCGGGCAGCCAAAAACATTCAGTACTTC
TRBJ2-5 | - | TRBD1 | TRBV12-3/TRBV12-4 | CASSFRTGGEEHF | TGTGCCAGCAGTTTCCGGACAGGGGGCGAGGAGCACTTC
TRBJ1-2 | - | TRBD1 | TRBV19 | CASSIVGTGVSIYGYTF | TGTGCCAGTAGTATAGTTGGGACAGGGGTCTCCATCTATGGCTACACCTTC
TRBJ2-4 | - | - | TRBV11-2 | CASSPAGVAKNIQYF | TGTGCCAGCAGCCCCGCAGGGGTGGCCAAAAACATTCAGTACTTC
TRBJ2-1 | once | TRBD1 | TRBV27 | CASRPTGGDSRSEQFF | TGTGCCAGCCGACCCACAGGGGGCGATTCTAGGAGTGAGCAGTTCTTC
TRBJ1-1 | - | - | TRBV7-3 | CASSLGPTNTEAFF | TGTGCCAGCAGCTTAGGGCCAACGAACACTGAAGCTTTCTTT
TRBJ2-3 | few | - | TRBV5-1 | CASSLGGATGTQYF | TGCGCCAGCAGCTTGGGCGGGGCGACTGGTACGCAGTATTTT
TRBJ2-3 | few | TRBD2 | TRBV5-4 | CASSLGLAGSTDTQYF | TGTGCCAGCAGCCTGGGACTAGCGGGAAGCACAGATACGCAGTATTTT
TRBJ2-1 | - | TRBD1 | TRBV19 | CASRDRVNEQFF | TGTGCCAGTAGAGACAGGGTTAATGAGCAGTTCTTC
TRBJ1-2 | - | - | TRBV11-2 | CASSLDPGRGYTF | TGTGCCAGCAGCTTAGATCCGGGCCGCGGCTACACCTTC
TRBJ2-1 | few | - | TRBV11-2 | CASSSEVYNEQFF | TGTGCCAGCAGCTCAGAAGTTTACAATGAGCAGTTCTTC
TRBJ2-7 | - | - | TRBV6-2/TRBV6-3 | CASSQNERARVAYEQYF | TGTGCCAGCAGTCAGAACGAGAGGGCACGGGTGGCCTACGAGCAGTACTTC
TRBJ1-1 | - | - | TRBV5-1 | CASSFQQGNTEAFF | TGCGCCAGCAGCTTTCAACAGGGAAACACTGAAGCTTTCTTT
TRBJ1-1 | - | - | TRBV7-2 | CASSLTQGNTEAFF | TGTGCCAGCAGCTTAACACAGGGGAACACTGAAGCTTTCTTT
TRBJ1-1 | once | - | TRBV7-8 | CASSLVEGAALNTEAFF | TGTGCCAGCAGCTTAGTAGAAGGTGCCGCTCTTAACACTGAAGCTTTCTTT
TRBJ2-7 | once | - | TRBV28 | CASLGGVSEQYF | TGTGCCAGCCTCGGCGGGGTATCCGAGCAGTACTTC
TRBJ1-2 | - | - | TRBV19 | CASSIQWGLDYGYTF | TGTGCCAGTAGTATCCAATGGGGGCTGGACTATGGCTACACCTTC
TRBJ2-7 | - | TRBD1 | TRBV14 | CASGQASYEQYF | TGTGCCAGCGGACAGGCTTCCTACGAGCAGTACTTC
TRBJ2-7 | - | - | TRBV2 | CASGLDAYEQYF | TGTGCCAGCGGGCTTGACGCCTACGAGCAGTACTTC